The rows below give T cell receptor beta chains drawn from one sample of a study of CD8 T cells in Susac syndrome. TCRdb re-derived calls from the immunoSEQ multiplex PCR reads in MiXCR, one entry per CDR3 protein. The data show 150,000 to 200,000 distinct CDR3 sequences, around 94% seen once. Sequencing used CD4+ T cells from PBMCs. The receptors originated from a human donor in good health. The CDR3 runs from the conserved cysteine through the conserved F or W. The D gene is left open where the match is weak. Where a row states a size, it is once, few, many or the class of an expanded clone; other rows omit it.

>once|TRBV27|TRBJ2-5|.
CASSLGSRAQETQYF
TGTGCCAGCAGTCTTGGGTCCCGGGCGCAGGAGACCCAGTACTTC
>.|TRBV29-1|TRBJ1-1|TRBD1
CSVWTGNTEAFF
TGCAGCGTGTGGACAGGGAACACTGAAGCTTTCTTT
>.|TRBV11-2|TRBJ1-3|TRBD1
CASSLGQGSGHTIYF
TGTGCCAGCAGCCTCGGACAGGGCTCGGGGCACACCATATATTTT
>.|TRBV4-3|TRBJ2-4|.
CASSQEGPSLGIQYF
TGCGCCAGCAGCCAAGAAGGTCCTAGCCTCGGCATTCAGTACTTC
>.|TRBV30|TRBJ2-5|TRBD2
CAWASGTSITETQYF
TGTGCCTGGGCTTCCGGGACTAGCATCACGGAGACCCAGTACTTC
>.|TRBV7-9|TRBJ2-7|.
CASSRGAAAYEQYF
TGTGCCAGCAGCAGAGGGGCAGCCGCTTACGAGCAGTACTTC
>.|TRBV3-1|TRBJ1-6|TRBD1
CASSRWTGGDSPLHF
TGTGCCAGCAGCCGCTGGACAGGGGGCGATTCACCCCTCCACTTT
>.|TRBV13|TRBJ2-1|.
CASSSRGLAGNEQFF
TGTGCCAGCAGCTCTCGGGGGCTAGCAGGCAATGAGCAGTTCTTC
>.|TRBV7-2|TRBJ1-2|.
CASSLEEGMRYTF
TGTGCCAGCAGCTTAGAGGAGGGGATGAGGTACACCTTC
>.|TRBV27|TRBJ1-1|.
CASNFRRGATEAFF
TGTGCCAGCAACTTCCGAAGGGGCGCCACTGAAGCTTTCTTT
>.|TRBV24-1|TRBJ2-3|.
CATSTGNTDTQYF
TGTGCCACCTCGACAGGAAACACAGATACGCAGTATTTT